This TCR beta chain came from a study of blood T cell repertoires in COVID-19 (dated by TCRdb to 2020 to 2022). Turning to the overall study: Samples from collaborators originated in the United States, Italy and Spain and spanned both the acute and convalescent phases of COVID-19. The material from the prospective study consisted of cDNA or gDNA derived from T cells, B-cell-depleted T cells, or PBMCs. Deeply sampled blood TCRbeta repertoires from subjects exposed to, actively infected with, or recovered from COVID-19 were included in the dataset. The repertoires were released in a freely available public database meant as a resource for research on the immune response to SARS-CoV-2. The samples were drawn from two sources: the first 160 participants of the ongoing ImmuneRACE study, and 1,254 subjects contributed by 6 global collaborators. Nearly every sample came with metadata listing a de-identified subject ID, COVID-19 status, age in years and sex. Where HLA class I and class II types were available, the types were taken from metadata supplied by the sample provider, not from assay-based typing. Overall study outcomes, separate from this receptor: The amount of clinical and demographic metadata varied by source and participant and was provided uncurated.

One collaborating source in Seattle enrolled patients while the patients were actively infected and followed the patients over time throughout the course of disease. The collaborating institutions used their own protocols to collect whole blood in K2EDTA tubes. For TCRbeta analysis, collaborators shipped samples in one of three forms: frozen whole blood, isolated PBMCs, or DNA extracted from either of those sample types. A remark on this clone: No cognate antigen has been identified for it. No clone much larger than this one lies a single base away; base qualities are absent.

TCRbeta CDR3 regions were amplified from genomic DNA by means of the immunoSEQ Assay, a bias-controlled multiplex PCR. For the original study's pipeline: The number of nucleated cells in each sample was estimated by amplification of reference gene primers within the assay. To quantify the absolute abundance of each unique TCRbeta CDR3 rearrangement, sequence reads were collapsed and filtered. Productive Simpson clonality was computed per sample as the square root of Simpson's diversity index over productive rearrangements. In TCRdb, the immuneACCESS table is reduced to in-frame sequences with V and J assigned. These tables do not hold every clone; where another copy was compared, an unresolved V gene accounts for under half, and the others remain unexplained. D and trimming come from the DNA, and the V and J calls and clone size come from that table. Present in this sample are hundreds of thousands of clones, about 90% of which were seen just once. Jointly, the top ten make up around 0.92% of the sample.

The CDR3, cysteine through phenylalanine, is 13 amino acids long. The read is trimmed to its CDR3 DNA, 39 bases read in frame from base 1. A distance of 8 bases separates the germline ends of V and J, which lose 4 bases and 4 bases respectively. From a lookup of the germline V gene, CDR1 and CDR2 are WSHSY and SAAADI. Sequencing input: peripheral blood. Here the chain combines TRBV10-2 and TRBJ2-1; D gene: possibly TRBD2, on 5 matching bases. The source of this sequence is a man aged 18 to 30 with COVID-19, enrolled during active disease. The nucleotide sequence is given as TGCGCCAGCAGTGGTGAGGGTTACAATGAGCAGTTCTTC. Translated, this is CASSGEGYNEQFF.